This is a list of T cell receptor beta chains from one sample in a study of blood T cell repertoires in COVID-19. Produced via immunoSEQ multiplex PCR; TCRdb's table is partial and in-frame only. The sample consists of around 200,000 clones, approximately 80% of them appearing once. The sequencing input was PBMCs or T cells enriched from blood (not recorded which). These receptors were obtained from a man aged 40-50 years who had recovered from COVID-19. The conserved cysteine and the conserved F or W are not part of the CDR3 here.

j_call v_call cdr3_aa
TRBJ2-5 TRBV4-2 ASSQGASGGQETQY
TRBJ1-3 TRBV6-5 ASISRTTGNTIY
TRBJ2-7 TRBV7-9 ASSSSGTGKGEQY
TRBJ2-1 TRBV5-1 ASSIGTSGVGQF
TRBJ2-7 TRBV18 ASSPPGLESGEQY
TRBJ1-3 TRBV30 AWTIDRSGNTIY
TRBJ2-4 TRBV29-1 SVEETKNIQY
TRBJ2-1 TRBV19 ASSIDSGGDSNEQF
TRBJ1-1 TRBV7-9 ASSLRQGVNTEAF
TRBJ1-1 TRBV4-1 ASSSRWEQGKGSTEAF
TRBJ1-1 TRBV7-9 ASSSRNTEAF
TRBJ1-1 TRBV5-4 ASSRGGQGNTEAF